This TCR beta chain stems from a study of blood T cell repertoires in COVID-19. Authors' data handling: It was from reference gene primer amplification that nucleated cell counts were estimated. Data came from immunoSEQ multiplex PCR; TCRdb stores just in-frame clones and leaves some out. From that table come the V and J calls and clone size; the DNA was used to work out D and trimming. The profile shows about 120,000 clones, around four fifths of them singletons. Germline V gene lookup returns CDR1 SNHLY and CDR2 FYNNEI. The CDR3 covers 14 residues. V shed 10 bases, J shed 0 bases, and the junction held 7 bases outside the gene matches.

This receptor was identified in a man aged 30 to 39 with acute or convalescent COVID-19. The sequenced sample was peripheral blood. This sequence joins TRBV2 and TRBJ2-7; TRBD1 matches 9 bases. This CDR3 is CATGPDRGSYEQYF. CDR3 coding DNA: TGTGCCACCGGCCCGGACAGGGGCTCCTACGAGCAGTACTTC.